This T cell receptor beta chain was retrieved from a study of T cell responses to AZD1222 COVID-19 vaccine. J was trimmed by 4 bases and V by 6 bases; bases with no gene match: 8. The germline V gene has CDR1 MDHEN and CDR2 SYDVKM. CDR3 length equals 14 residues. Profiling relied on immunoSEQ multiplex PCR, and the TCRdb table lists in-frame clones only, not all of them. The data contain around 220,000 clones, roughly 94% of them seen just once; the ten biggest clones take up over 1.5%. The source of this sequence is an adult who received the MenACWY meningococcal vaccine as a control. Sequenced material: peripheral blood, taken 28 days after the second dose of the MenACWY control vaccine. The gene calls are TRBV28 and TRBJ1-2, with 7 positions matching TRBD1. Here the CDR3 reads CASRTGEGAYGYTF. In DNA, the CDR3 is TGTGCCAGCAGAACAGGGGAAGGGGCCTATGGCTACACCTTC.